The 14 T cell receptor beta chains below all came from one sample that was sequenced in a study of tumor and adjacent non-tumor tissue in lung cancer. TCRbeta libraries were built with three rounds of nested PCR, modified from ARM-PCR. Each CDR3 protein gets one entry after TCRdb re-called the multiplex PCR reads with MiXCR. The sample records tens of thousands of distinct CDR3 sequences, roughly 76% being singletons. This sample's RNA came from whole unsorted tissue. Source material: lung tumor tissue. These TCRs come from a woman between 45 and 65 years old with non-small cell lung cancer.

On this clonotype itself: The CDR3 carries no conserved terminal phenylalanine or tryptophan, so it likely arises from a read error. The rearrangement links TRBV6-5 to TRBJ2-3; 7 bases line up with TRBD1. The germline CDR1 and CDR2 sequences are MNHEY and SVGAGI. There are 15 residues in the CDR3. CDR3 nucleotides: TGTGCCAGCAGCCGGACAGGAAGGGACACAGATATGCAGTATCTT. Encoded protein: CASSRTGRDTDMQYL.

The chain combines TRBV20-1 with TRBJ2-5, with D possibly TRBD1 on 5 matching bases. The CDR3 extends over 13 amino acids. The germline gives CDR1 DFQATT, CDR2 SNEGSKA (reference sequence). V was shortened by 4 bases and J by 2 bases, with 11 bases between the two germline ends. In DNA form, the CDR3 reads TGCAGTGCTATACAGGCTCTACAAGAGACCCAGTACTTC. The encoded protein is CSAIQALQETQYF.

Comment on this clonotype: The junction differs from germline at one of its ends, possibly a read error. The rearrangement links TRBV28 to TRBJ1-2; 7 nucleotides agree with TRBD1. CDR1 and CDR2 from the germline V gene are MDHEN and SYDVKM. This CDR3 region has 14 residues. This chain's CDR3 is CASSFRDRAYGYIF. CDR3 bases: TGTGCCAGCAGTTTTAGAGACAGGGCCTATGGTTACATCTTC.

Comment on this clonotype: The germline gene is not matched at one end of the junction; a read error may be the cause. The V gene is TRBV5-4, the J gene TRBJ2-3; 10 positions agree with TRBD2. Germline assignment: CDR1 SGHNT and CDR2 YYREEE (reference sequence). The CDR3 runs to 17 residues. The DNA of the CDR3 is TGTGCCAGCAGTTACGCAGCGGGAGGGCGTGTTACAGATACGCAATATTTT. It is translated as CASSYAAGGRVTDTQYF. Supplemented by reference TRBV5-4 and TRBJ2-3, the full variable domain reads ETGVTQSPTHLIKTRGQQVTLRCSSQSGHNTVSWYQQALGQGPQFIFQYYREEENGRGNFPPRFSGLQFPNYSSELNVNALELDDSALYLCASSYAAGGRVTDTQYFGPGTRLTVL.

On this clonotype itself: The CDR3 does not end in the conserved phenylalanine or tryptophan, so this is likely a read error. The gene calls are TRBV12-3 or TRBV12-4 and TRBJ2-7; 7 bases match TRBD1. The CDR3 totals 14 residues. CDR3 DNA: TGTACCAGCAGTAAAGACAGGGAACCCTACGAGCAGTACATC. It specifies CTSSKDREPYEQYI.

For the CDR3, the DNA is TGTGCCATCAGCTCAACTTCTCAGACCTCCGGGGCCAACGTCCTGACTTTC. Its translation is CAISSTSQTSGANVLTF. This chain uses TRBV10-3 with TRBJ2-6, with D uncertain. The V end lost 6 bases, the J end lost 4 bases, and 19 bases lay between the germline ends. The CDR3 totals 17 residues. Germline assignment: CDR1 ENHRY and CDR2 SYGVKD.

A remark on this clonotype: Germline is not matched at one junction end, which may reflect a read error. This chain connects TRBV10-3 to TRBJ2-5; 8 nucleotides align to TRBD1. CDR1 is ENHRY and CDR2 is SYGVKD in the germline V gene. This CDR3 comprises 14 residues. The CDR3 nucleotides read TGTGCCATCAGTGGCAACGGGACAGGAGAGACCCAATTCTTC. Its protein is CAISGNGTGETQFF.

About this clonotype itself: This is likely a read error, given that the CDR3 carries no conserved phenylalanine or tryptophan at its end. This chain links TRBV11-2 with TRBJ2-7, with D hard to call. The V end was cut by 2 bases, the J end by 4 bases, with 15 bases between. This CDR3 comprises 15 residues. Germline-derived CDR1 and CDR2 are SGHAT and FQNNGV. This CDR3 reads CASSLSPSPFYEQYL. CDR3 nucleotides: TGTGCCAGCAGCTTATCTCCGAGTCCCTTTTACGAGCAGTACTTG.

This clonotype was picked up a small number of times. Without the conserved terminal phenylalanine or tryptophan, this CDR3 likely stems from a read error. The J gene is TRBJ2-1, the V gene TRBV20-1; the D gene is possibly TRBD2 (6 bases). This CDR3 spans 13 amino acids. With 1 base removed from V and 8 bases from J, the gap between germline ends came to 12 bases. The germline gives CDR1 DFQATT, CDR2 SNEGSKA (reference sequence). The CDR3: CSARGGIHYEQFL. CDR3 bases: TGCAGTGCTAGAGGCGGGATCCACTATGAGCAGTTCTTA.

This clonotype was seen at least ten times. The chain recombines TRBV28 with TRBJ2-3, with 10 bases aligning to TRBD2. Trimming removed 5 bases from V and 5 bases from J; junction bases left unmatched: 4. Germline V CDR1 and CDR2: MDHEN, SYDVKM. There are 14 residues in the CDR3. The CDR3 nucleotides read TGTGCCAGCAGTCTAGCGGGAGTCGTAGATACGCAGTATTTT. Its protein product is CASSLAGVVDTQYF.

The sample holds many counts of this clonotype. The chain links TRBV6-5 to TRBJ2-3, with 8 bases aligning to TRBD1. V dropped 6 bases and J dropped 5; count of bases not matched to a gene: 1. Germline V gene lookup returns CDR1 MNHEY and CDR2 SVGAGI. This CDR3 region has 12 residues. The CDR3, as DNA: TGTGCCAGCAGCGACAGGGGAGATACGCAGTATTTT. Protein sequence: CASSDRGDTQYF.

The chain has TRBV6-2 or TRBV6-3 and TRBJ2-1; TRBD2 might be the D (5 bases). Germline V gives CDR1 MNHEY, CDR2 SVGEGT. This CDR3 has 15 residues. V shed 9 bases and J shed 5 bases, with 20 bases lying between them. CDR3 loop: CASASVERANNEQFF. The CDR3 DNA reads TGTGCCAGTGCCAGCGTGGAGAGGGCCAACAATGAGCAGTTCTTC.

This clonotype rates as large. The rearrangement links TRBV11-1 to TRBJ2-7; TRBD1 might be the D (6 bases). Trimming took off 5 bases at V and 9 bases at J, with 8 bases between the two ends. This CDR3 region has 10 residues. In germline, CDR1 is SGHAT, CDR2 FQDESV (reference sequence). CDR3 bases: TGTGCCAGCAGCGGGACACTGCAGTACTTC. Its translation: CASSGTLQYF.

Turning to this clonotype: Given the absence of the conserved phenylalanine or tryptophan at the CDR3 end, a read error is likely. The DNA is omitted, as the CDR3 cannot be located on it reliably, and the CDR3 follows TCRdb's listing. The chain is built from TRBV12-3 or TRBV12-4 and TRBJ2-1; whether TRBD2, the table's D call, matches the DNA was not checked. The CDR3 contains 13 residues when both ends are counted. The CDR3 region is CASSRLAENERFI.